This TCR beta chain was sequenced for a study of a mutant IDH1 vaccine in newly diagnosed glioma. Study-level information: Visit V12 was scheduled at week 35 and visit V13 at week 47.

Noted time point: week 35, safety follow-up. Topical imiquimod was applied with each vaccine dose, which held 300 ug of mutant IDH1 20-mer peptide. Notes on this clone: Its antigen is unidentified.

The germline V gene has CDR1 SGHRS and CDR2 YFSETQ. CDR3 length: 14 residues. V shed 5 bases and J shed 0 bases, with 9 bases lying between them. Clones were sequenced by immunoSEQ multiplex PCR, and TCRdb holds only the in-frame ones, with some missing. Of about 60,000 clones listed, around 84% were seen once; the top ten hold less than 4.5%. Sequenced material: PBMCs, taken from a glioma patient whose treatment included an IDH1 peptide vaccine. The receptor was derived from a man younger than 40 with glioma. The V and J genes are TRBV5-1 and TRBJ1-3, with D hard to call. The CDR3 sequence: CASSSRGSGNTIYF. CDR3 nucleotide sequence: TGCGCCAGCAGTTCCCGGGGCTCTGGAAACACCATATATTTT.